This is a list of T cell receptor beta chains from one sample in a study of blood T cells in healthy people across ages. Each CDR3 protein gets one entry after TCRdb re-called the 5' RACE reads with MiXCR. The table includes 1 million or so distinct CDR3 sequences, 40% to 55% detected once. The sequenced material came from blood. The receptors here all came from a woman in her sixties in good health. CDR3s include the opening cysteine and the closing phenylalanine or tryptophan. The D gene is left open where the match is weak. Clone size is stated in some rows and not others, as once, few, many or a class when expanded.

CDR3aa | CDR3nt | j_gene | v_gene | abundance | len | d_gene
CASSLGRDSTDTQYF | TGTGCCAGCAGTTTAGGCCGGGACAGCACAGATACGCAGTATTTT | TRBJ2-3 | TRBV12-3/TRBV12-4 | few | 15 | NA
CASTVITGGAYEQYF | TGTGCCAGCACTGTAATCACAGGGGGAGCCTACGAGCAGTACTTC | TRBJ2-7 | TRBV12-3/TRBV12-4 | few | 15 | TRBD1
CASRKTSGRVTDTQYF | TGTGCCAGCAGAAAAACTAGCGGGAGGGTAACAGATACGCAGTATTTT | TRBJ2-3 | TRBV11-2 | once | 16 | TRBD2
CSARDYNRGHQETQYF | TGCAGTGCTAGAGATTACAACAGGGGCCACCAAGAGACCCAGTACTTC | TRBJ2-5 | TRBV20-1 | NA | 16 | TRBD1
CASTPVGGTYEQYF | TGTGCCAGCACCCCAGTGGGGGGCACCTACGAGCAGTACTTC | TRBJ2-7 | TRBV27 | NA | 14 | NA
CASGRTTDTDTQYF | TGTGCCAGCGGGAGGACTACGGACACTGATACGCAGTATTTT | TRBJ2-3 | TRBV9 | NA | 14 | NA
CATDRGGEKLFF | TGTGCCACGGACAGGGGAGGCGAAAAACTGTTTTTT | TRBJ1-4 | TRBV6-1 | NA | 12 | TRBD1
CASSQDRRNGYTF | TGTGCCAGCAGTCAGGACAGGAGGAATGGCTACACCTTC | TRBJ1-2 | TRBV25-1 | NA | 13 | TRBD1
CASSGPGSTQPQHF | TGTGCCAGCAGCGGACCTGGTTCGACTCAGCCCCAGCATTTT | TRBJ1-5 | TRBV28 | NA | 14 | NA
CASSEAAAGSYEQYF | TGTGCCAGCAGTGAAGCGGCGGCAGGTTCCTACGAGCAGTACTTC | TRBJ2-7 | TRBV2 | once | 15 | NA
CSARGVGGGGYTF | TGCAGTGCTAGAGGTGTAGGGGGCGGCGGCTACACCTTC | TRBJ1-2 | TRBV20-1 | NA | 13 | TRBD1
CASRNPGLAGPHPGQYF | TGTGCCAGCAGGAATCCGGGACTAGCGGGGCCCCACCCGGGGCAGTACTTC | TRBJ2-5 | TRBV6-1 | NA | 17 | TRBD2
CASSSTVSYEQYF | TGTGCCAGCAGTTCGACAGTTTCCTACGAGCAGTACTTC | TRBJ2-7 | TRBV5-1 | few | 13 | NA
CASSRDRSSGRETQFF | TGTGCCAGCAGTCGAGATCGGTCTAGCGGCAGAGAGACCCAGTTCTTC | TRBJ2-1 | TRBV12-3/TRBV12-4 | NA | 16 | TRBD2
CASSPSGTSDLYEQYF | TGTGCCAGCAGCCCGAGCGGGACTAGCGATCTCTACGAGCAGTACTTC | TRBJ2-7 | TRBV7-9 | NA | 16 | TRBD2
CASTRTSGYNEQYF | TGTGCCAGCACCCGGACTAGCGGCTACAATGAGCAGTACTTC | TRBJ2-7 | TRBV7-9 | few | 14 | TRBD2
CASSPGLAGGFRNEQFF | TGCGCCAGCAGCCCGGGACTAGCGGGAGGGTTTCGGAATGAGCAGTTCTTC | TRBJ2-1 | TRBV4-1 | NA | 17 | TRBD2
CASSFDGQGALKLTNYGYTF | TGTGCCAGCAGCTTTGACGGACAGGGGGCCCTAAAACTCACTAACTATGGCTACACCTTC | TRBJ1-2 | TRBV12-1 | NA | 20 | NA
CASRQGVLREKLFF | TGTGCCAGCAGACAGGGGGTTCTTCGGGAAAAACTGTTTTTT | TRBJ1-4 | TRBV6-5 | NA | 14 | TRBD1
CASSLAGWLAGSTDTQYF | TGTGCCAGCAGCTTAGCGGGCTGGCTAGCGGGGAGCACAGATACGCAGTATTTT | TRBJ2-3 | TRBV7-2 | NA | 18 | TRBD2
CASSPRDWRGNQPQHF | TGTGCCAGCAGCCCCCGTGATTGGAGGGGCAATCAGCCCCAGCATTTT | TRBJ1-5 | TRBV21-1 | once | 16 | NA
CASSSPGLLMQFF | TGTGCCAGCAGCTCGCCGGGACTTTTAATGCAGTTCTTC | TRBJ2-1 | TRBV7-3 | many | 13 | NA
CSATLYAGAGYEQYF | TGCAGTGCTACCCTCTATGCGGGAGCGGGCTACGAGCAGTACTTC | TRBJ2-7 | TRBV20-1 | few | 15 | TRBD2
CSAGVLADYGYTF | TGCAGTGCTGGAGTTCTCGCGGACTATGGCTACACCTTC | TRBJ1-2 | TRBV20-1 | NA | 13 | NA